This TCR beta chain was recorded in a study of shared clonotypes between healthy human individuals. Original handling: From ImmunoSEQ came sequences covering only the junction and carrying no quality scores, so filtering differed. Repertoires were generated with immunoSEQ multiplex PCR, while TCRdb's copy carries only in-frame clones and drops some. V, J and clone size were drawn from that table, and D and trimming were deduced from the DNA. The profile shows 2 million to 2.5 million clones, just over 90% of them singletons. The germline CDR1 and CDR2 sequences are SGHNT and YYREEE (reference sequence). The CDR3 has 17 amino acids. V lost 1 base and J lost 0; bases outside the gene matches: 4. Study-level findings and limits: Larger richness was generally estimated for naive than memory subsets. The authors expected sequencing depth to affect clonotype sharing among donors. Limitation of the genetic and exposure-history diversity represented came from the few donors.

For this clone: No antigen is known for it.

The gene calls are TRBV5-4 and TRBJ1-4; 9 bases fit TRBD1. The sequenced sample was naive CD4+ T cells from PBMCs. Subset specified: CD45RA+ positively selected. This sequence originates from a man aged 18 to 30 in good health. Some clones in this sample may be carry-over from other donors' samples. The CDR3 region has the DNA TGTGCCAGCAGCTTGAAGGGACAGGGATCAACTAATGAAAAACTGTTTTTT. Translation: CASSLKGQGSTNEKLFF.